The clone carrying this T cell receptor (beta chain) was recorded a few times. The CDR3 totals 16 residues. CDR1 MDHEN and CDR2 SYDVKM come from the germline V gene. V was clipped by 5 bases and J by 2 bases; unmatched bases: 8. The data were obtained in a study of blood T cell repertoires in COVID-19. Whole-study context: The samples span acute and convalescent COVID-19 from the United States, Italy and Spain.

Per the authors' pipeline: Counts of nucleated cells, estimated from reference gene primer amplification, were obtained. Sequencing was performed with immunoSEQ multiplex PCR; in TCRdb, only in-frame clones are kept and a portion is missing. V and J calls and clone size come straight from that table; D and trimming were deduced from the DNA. The sample includes over 300,000 clones, around 87% seen only once; the top ten take around 7%. The sample comprised peripheral blood. The chain combines TRBV28 with TRBJ2-7; 11 nucleotides agree with TRBD2. This sequence originates from a man between 18 and 35 years old with active or convalescent COVID-19. DNA for the CDR3: TGTGCCAGCAGTCCATCGACTAGCGGGACCACCTACGAGCAGTACTTC. It translates to CASSPSTSGTTYEQYF.